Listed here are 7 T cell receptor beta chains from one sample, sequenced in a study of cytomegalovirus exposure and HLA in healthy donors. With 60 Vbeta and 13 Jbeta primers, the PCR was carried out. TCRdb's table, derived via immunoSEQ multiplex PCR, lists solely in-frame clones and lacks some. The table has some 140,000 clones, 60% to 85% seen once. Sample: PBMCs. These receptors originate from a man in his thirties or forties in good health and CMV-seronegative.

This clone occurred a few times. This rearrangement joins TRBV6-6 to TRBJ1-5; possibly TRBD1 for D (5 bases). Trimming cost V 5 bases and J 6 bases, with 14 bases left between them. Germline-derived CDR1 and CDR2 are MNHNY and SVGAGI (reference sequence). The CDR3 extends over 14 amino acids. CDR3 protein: CASSDQVGGQPQHF. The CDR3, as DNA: TGTGCCAGCAGTGATCAGGTCGGGGGTCAGCCCCAGCATTTT.

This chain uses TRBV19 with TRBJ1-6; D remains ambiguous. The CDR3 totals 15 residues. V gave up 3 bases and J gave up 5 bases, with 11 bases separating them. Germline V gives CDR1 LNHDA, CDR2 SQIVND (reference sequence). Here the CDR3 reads CASSILVNNNSPLHF. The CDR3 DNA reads TGTGCCAGTAGTATTTTGGTTAACAATAATTCACCCCTCCACTTT.

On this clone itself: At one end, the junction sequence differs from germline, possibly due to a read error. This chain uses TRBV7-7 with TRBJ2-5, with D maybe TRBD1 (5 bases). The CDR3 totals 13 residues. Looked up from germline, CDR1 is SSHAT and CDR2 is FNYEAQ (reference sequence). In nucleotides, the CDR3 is TGTGCTAGCAGCTGGACGGACAAAGAGACCCAGTACTTC. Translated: CASSWTDKETQYF.

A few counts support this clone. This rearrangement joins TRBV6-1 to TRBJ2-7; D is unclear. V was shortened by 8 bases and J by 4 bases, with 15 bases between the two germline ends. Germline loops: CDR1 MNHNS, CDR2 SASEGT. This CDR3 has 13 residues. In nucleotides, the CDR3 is TGTGCCAGCCAATTGGGCCAGTTATACGAGCAGTACTTC. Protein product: CASQLGQLYEQYF.

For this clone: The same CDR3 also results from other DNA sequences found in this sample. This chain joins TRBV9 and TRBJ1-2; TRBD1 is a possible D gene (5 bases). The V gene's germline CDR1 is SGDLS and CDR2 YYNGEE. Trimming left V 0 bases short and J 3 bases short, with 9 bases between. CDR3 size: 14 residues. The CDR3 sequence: CASSVGQGDYGYTF. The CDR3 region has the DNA TGTGCCAGCAGCGTAGGGCAGGGTGACTATGGCTACACCTTC.

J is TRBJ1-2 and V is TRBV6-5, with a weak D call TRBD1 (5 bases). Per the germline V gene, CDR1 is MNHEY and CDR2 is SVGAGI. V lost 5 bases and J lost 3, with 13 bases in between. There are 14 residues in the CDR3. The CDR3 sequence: CASSNSREDYGYTF. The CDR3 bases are TGTGCCAGCAGTAATAGCAGGGAAGACTATGGCTACACCTTC.

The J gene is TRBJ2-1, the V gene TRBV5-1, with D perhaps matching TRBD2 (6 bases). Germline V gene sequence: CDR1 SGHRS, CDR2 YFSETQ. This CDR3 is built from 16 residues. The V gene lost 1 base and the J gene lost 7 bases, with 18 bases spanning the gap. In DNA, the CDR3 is TGCGCCAGCAGCTTGTACGTGGCGGGGCTCGGAAATGAGCAGTTCTTC. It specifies CASSLYVAGLGNEQFF.